Included here is one TCR beta chain sequence, with context. Antigen specificity is unknown. The data belong to a study of blood T cells in healthy people across ages. Notes on the study in general: Among T cells, TCR beta diversity per million cells dropped roughly linearly as age rose.

The use of a sample-barcoded 5' primer and a J-beta primer mix characterized a second PCR of 7 to 11 cycles. Every cDNA molecule bore a tag from a template-switch adaptor containing 12 random nucleotides. CDR3-containing paired-end reads numbered at least 2.5 million in each sample. TCRdb processed the 5' RACE reads anew with MiXCR; each CDR3 protein has one entry. The sample consists of about 640,000 distinct CDR3 sequences, 58% of them appearing once. V was pared by 3 bases and J by 4 bases, with 8 bases of the junction left unmatched. The CDR3 runs to 17 residues. CDR1 PRHDT and CDR2 FYEKMQ come from the germline V gene (reference sequence). The authors drew about 9.5 milliliters of peripheral blood from each donor.

This clonotype was obtained from a man aged 60 to 75 in good health. The sample taken for sequencing was blood. The chain carries TRBV13 and TRBJ2-5; 13 bases are a match to TRBD2. In nucleotides, the CDR3 is TGTGCCAGCAGCTTCTCTACTAGCGGGGGGGCCGGAGAGACCCAGTACTTC. Protein sequence: CASSFSTSGGAGETQYF.